The clone carrying this T cell receptor beta chain was observed a few times. Antigen specificity is unknown. The sample has other DNA sequences that encode this CDR3 too. Naive CD8 cells lacked CD45RO, underwent positive selection for CCR7 and left out terminally differentiated effector memory CD45RA+ cells. The data stem from a study of shared clonotypes between healthy human individuals. Notes on the study in general: It was observed that approximately 5% of naive CD4 clonotypes were shared across several donors.

The CDR3 is made up of 14 amino acids. Trimming pared 0 bases from V and 4 bases from J, leaving 10 bases between. Germline CDR1 reads SGDLS; CDR2 reads YYNGEE. Genomic DNA (from each subset) was split evenly across several immunoSEQ plates. The method was immunoSEQ multiplex PCR; TCRdb's version includes in-frame clones alone and lacks a portion of them. The sample contains about 2.1 million clones, around 93% of which appear only once. Material for sequencing was naive CD8+ T cells from PBMCs. This TCR was recovered from a man in his late teens or twenties in good health. Some clones in this sample may be carry-over from other donors' samples. The J gene is TRBJ1-1, the V gene TRBV9; D gene unclear. The CDR3 reads CASSVGPGGTEAFF. The CDR3 nucleotides are TGTGCCAGCAGCGTAGGTCCAGGCGGCACTGAAGCTTTCTTT.